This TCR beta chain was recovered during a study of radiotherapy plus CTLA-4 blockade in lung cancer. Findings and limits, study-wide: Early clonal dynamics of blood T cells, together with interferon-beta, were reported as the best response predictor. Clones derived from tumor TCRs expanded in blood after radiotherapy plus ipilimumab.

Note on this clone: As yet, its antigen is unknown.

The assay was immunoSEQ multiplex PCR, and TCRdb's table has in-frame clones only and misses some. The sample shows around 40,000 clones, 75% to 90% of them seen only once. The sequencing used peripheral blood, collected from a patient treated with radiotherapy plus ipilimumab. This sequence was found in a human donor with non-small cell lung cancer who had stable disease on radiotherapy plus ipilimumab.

The CDR3, as DNA: TGTGCCAGCAGTGGGACTAGCGGGATAACAACCTCCTACAATGAGCAGTTCTTC. As protein: CASSGTSGITTSYNEQFF. The V call is TRBV6-1, the J call TRBJ2-1; 12 nucleotides agree with TRBD2. V was clipped by 4 bases and J by 0 bases; unmatched bases: 7. This CDR3 is built from 18 residues. Germline V lookup: CDR1 MNHNS, CDR2 SASEGT.